Below, 8 T cell receptor beta chains from the same sample are listed, as sequenced in a study of shared T cell receptors in the human thymus. The assay was immunoSEQ multiplex PCR, and TCRdb's table has in-frame clones only and misses some. The table lists some 760,000 clones, approximately 83% of them singletons. The data were also submitted as part of a second study, on human thymus T cells.

The sequenced material came from thymocytes. Every receptor here comes from a girl less than two years old with a congenital heart defect.

The genes are TRBV28 and TRBJ2-7, with D possibly being TRBD2 (6 bases). The CDR3 runs to 18 residues. Germline V lookup: CDR1 MDHEN, CDR2 SYDVKM. V dropped 3 bases and J dropped 3 bases, with 24 bases sitting between them. CDR3 sequence: CASSFWGDPPPNNYEQYF. Written as DNA, the CDR3 is TGTGCCAGCAGTTTTTGGGGGGATCCCCCCCCCAACAACTACGAGCAGTACTTC.

The chain couples TRBV2 to TRBJ2-7, with TRBD2 matching over 13 bases. Per germline, CDR1 SNHLY and CDR2 FYNNEI. The CDR3 spans 17 residues. V lost 5 bases, J lost 6 bases, and 13 bases stayed unmatched. The CDR3 sequence is CASSQLAGGHGLFEQYF. Here the CDR3 DNA reads TGTGCCAGCAGTCAACTAGCGGGGGGGCACGGTCTCTTCGAGCAGTACTTC.

The rearrangement uses TRBV4-2 and TRBJ1-6; TRBD1 matches at 9 bases. The CDR3 extends over 15 amino acids. Losses at the gene ends were 2 bases for V and 9 bases for J; bases not matched to a gene: 5. Germline V CDR1 and CDR2: LGHNA, YNFKEQ. In nucleotides, the CDR3 is TGTGCCAGCAGCCAACCGGGACAGGGTTTTTCACCCCTCCACTTT. This translates into CASSQPGQGFSPLHF.

The chain is built from TRBV5-1 and TRBJ1-4, with 10 bases aligning to TRBD1. The CDR3 extends over 15 amino acids. Trimming at V came to 0 bases and at J to 10 bases, leaving 6 bases not matched to a gene. The germline V gene encodes CDR1 SGHRS and CDR2 YFSETQ. The CDR3 is CASSLADRGVPKLFF. The CDR3 DNA reads TGCGCCAGCAGCTTGGCGGACAGGGGGGTCCCAAAACTGTTTTTT.

The chain is built from TRBV2 and TRBJ2-3, with 7 nucleotides matching TRBD1. V dropped 6 bases and J dropped 0; count of bases not matched to a gene: 9. Germline V gene sequence: CDR1 SNHLY, CDR2 FYNNEI. The CDR3 spans 16 residues. CDR3 nucleotides: TGTGCCAGCAGCGGACAGGCCGAGGGAAGCACAGATACGCAGTATTTT. It yields the protein CASSGQAEGSTDTQYF.

The V call is TRBV19, the J call TRBJ1-5, with D maybe TRBD1 (6 bases). V dropped 6 bases and J dropped 0 bases, with 12 bases sitting between them. This CDR3 contains 15 residues. The germline CDR1 and CDR2 sequences are LNHDA and SQIVND (reference sequence). This chain's CDR3 is CASRYRAYSNQPQHF. CDR3 DNA: TGTGCCAGTAGGTACAGGGCTTATAGCAATCAGCCCCAGCATTTT.

The chain uses TRBV10-3 and TRBJ2-1, with 8 positions matching TRBD2. This CDR3 spans 12 amino acids. With V trimmed by 10 bases and J by 9 bases, 8 bases remained unmatched. Germline V gene data show CDR1 as ENHRY and CDR2 as SYGVKD. The CDR3 loop reads CATREGFGEQFF. CDR3 DNA sequence: TGTGCCACCCGGGAGGGATTCGGTGAGCAGTTCTTC.

The chain carries TRBV5-5 and TRBJ2-5, with D possibly being TRBD1 (7 bases). Germline CDR1 and CDR2: SGHKS and YYEKEE (reference sequence). The V and J ends lost 4 bases and 2 bases respectively, with 18 bases between them. CDR3 length: 16 residues. The CDR3 DNA sequence: TGTGCCAGCAGCCGTCCGCGGAGGGGGCTACAAGAGACCCAGTACTTC. Its translation: CASSRPRRGLQETQYF.